This is a list of T cell receptor beta chains from one sample in a study of blood T cell repertoires in COVID-19. Generated by immunoSEQ multiplex PCR, the TCRdb table keeps only in-frame clones and is missing some. The sample consists of about 310,000 clones, 87% of them appearing once. Sequencing was done on a sample of peripheral blood. The receptors shown here come from a man in his forties or fifties with active or convalescent COVID-19. The CDR3 runs from the conserved cysteine through the conserved F or W. D genes are given only for firm matches. Clone sizes are given selectively: once, few, many, or a class where the clone is expanded.

DNA | CDR3 | D | J | size | V
TGTGCCAGCAGCCCCCGGACTAGCGGGAGGGCCGGGGGCGAGACCCAGTACTTC | CASSPRTSGRAGGETQYF | TRBD2 | TRBJ2-5 | . | TRBV11-2
TGTGCCAGCAGCCCTTTAGGAACAGGGGGCCGGAAGACCCAGTACTTC | CASSPLGTGGRKTQYF | TRBD1 | TRBJ2-5 | . | TRBV27
TGTGCCAGCAGCCAAGGGGGAGCGGAGACCCAGTACTTC | CASSQGGAETQYF | . | TRBJ2-5 | . | TRBV3-1/TRBV3-2
TGCGCCAGCAGCCCGACAGGGTACTATGGCTACACCTTC | CASSPTGYYGYTF | TRBD1 | TRBJ1-2 | . | TRBV4-3
TGTGCCAGCTCCCGTTATCAGGGGGCGCAGTCAGATACGCAGTATTTT | CASSRYQGAQSDTQYF | TRBD1 | TRBJ2-3 | once | TRBV18
TGCAGCGCACATAGGGGGATTCCGAACATTCAGTACTTC | CSAHRGIPNIQYF | . | TRBJ2-4 | . | TRBV29-1
TGTGCCAGCAGCTTAAGGACAAGGACCCTCACAGATACGCAGTATTTT | CASSLRTRTLTDTQYF | . | TRBJ2-3 | . | TRBV7-8
TGTGCCAGCAGCGTAGAGGTTCAGGGGGATTCACCCCTCCACTTT | CASSVEVQGDSPLHF | TRBD1 | TRBJ1-6 | . | TRBV9
TGTGCCAGCAGTGATCGGGCTAGCGGGGGATCAGATACGCAGTATTTT | CASSDRASGGSDTQYF | TRBD2 | TRBJ2-3 | . | TRBV6-1
TGTGCCAGCAGTTTTTCTGAGCTAAATCAGCCCCAGCATTTT | CASSFSELNQPQHF | . | TRBJ1-5 | . | TRBV28
TGTGCCAGCAGCATGTACAGGGACCTCTATGGCTACACCTTC | CASSMYRDLYGYTF | . | TRBJ1-2 | . | TRBV7-9
TGCGCCAGCAGCCTGGGACTAGCGGGAGGGAGCACAGATACGCAGTATTTT | CASSLGLAGGSTDTQYF | TRBD2 | TRBJ2-3 | . | TRBV5-1
TGTGCCAGTAGTATGTCTGGGGGCGCCTATGGCTACACCTTC | CASSMSGGAYGYTF | . | TRBJ1-2 | . | TRBV19
TGTGCCACCAGTGATTTTGGGCAGGGGGCCTACAATGAGCAGTTCTTC | CATSDFGQGAYNEQFF | TRBD1 | TRBJ2-1 | . | TRBV24-1
TGTGCCAGCAGTTGGGGTCAGGGAAAAAATGGCTACACCTTC | CASSWGQGKNGYTF | . | TRBJ1-2 | . | TRBV28
TGTGCCAGCAGCTTGTCCGGGTCCGGAAACACCATATATTTT | CASSLSGSGNTIYF | . | TRBJ1-3 | . | TRBV5-4
TGTGCCAGCAGCGTAGGGGCACCCCCCCAAGAGACCCAGTACTTC | CASSVGAPPQETQYF | . | TRBJ2-5 | . | TRBV9
TGTGCCAGCAGCCTAACCACCGGGGAGCTGTTTTTT | CASSLTTGELFF | . | TRBJ2-2 | . | TRBV2
TGTGCCAGCAGTTTTGCGGGGGGTTGGGCCAACGTCCTGACTTTC | CASSFAGGWANVLTF | TRBD2 | TRBJ2-6 | . | TRBV28
TGTGCCTGGAGAAACAGACAGGCGTCCTATAATTCACCCCTCCACTTT | CAWRNRQASYNSPLHF | . | TRBJ1-6 | once | TRBV30
TGCGCCAGCAGCCAAGACGGGGGGCTCTACAATGAGCAGTTCTTC | CASSQDGGLYNEQFF | . | TRBJ2-1 | . | TRBV4-1
TGTGCCAGCAGAACAGGGGAGGATGAAAAACTGTTTTTT | CASRTGEDEKLFF | TRBD1 | TRBJ1-4 | . | TRBV25-1
TGTGCCAGCAGAACGAGCGGGAGCATGTCTGGGGCCAACGTCCTGACTTTC | CASRTSGSMSGANVLTF | TRBD2 | TRBJ2-6 | once | TRBV19
TGTGCCAGCAGTTCCCCACCGACTCAAAGCGGGGAGACCCAGTACTTC | CASSSPPTQSGETQYF | . | TRBJ2-5 | once | TRBV28
TGTGCCAGCAGCCCTCAAGGCGGGTTTCGGTACGAGCAGTACTTC | CASSPQGGFRYEQYF | . | TRBJ2-7 | . | TRBV7-2
TGTGCCAGCAGTGACCCCGGACAGGGTGAAGGGAAACTGTTTTTT | CASSDPGQGEGKLFF | TRBD1 | TRBJ1-4 | . | TRBV6-1
TGTGCCAGCAGTAATTTGCCCTACAGGCTTTCACATGGCTACACCTTC | CASSNLPYRLSHGYTF | . | TRBJ1-2 | . | TRBV27
TGTGCCAGCAGTGATGGCGTCAGGGCGGCAGATACGCAGTATTTT | CASSDGVRAADTQYF | . | TRBJ2-3 | . | TRBV25-1
TGTGCCAGCAGTCTCAGGCGCATCGCGAACACCGGGGAGCTGTTTTTT | CASSLRRIANTGELFF | . | TRBJ2-2 | many | TRBV7-2
TGTGCCAGCAGCCCTGGGTTCGACAGACTGAACACTGAAGCTTTCTTT | CASSPGFDRLNTEAFF | . | TRBJ1-1 | . | TRBV5-4
TGTGCCAGCAGCTTAAAACCCCCTCCACAGGGCCCCCGGGAAAAACTGTTTTTT | CASSLKPPPQGPREKLFF | . | TRBJ1-4 | . | TRBV7-3
TGTGCCAGCAGTTCGAGGGTGGGTGGGATAAGCAATCAGCCCCAGCATTTT | CASSSRVGGISNQPQHF | . | TRBJ1-5 | . | TRBV27
TGTGCCAGCTCACCCACAGAAAATTCACCCCTCCACTTT | CASSPTENSPLHF | . | TRBJ1-6 | . | TRBV18
TGTGCCAGCAGTGAGGACTGGGAATCGTACGAGCAGTACTTC | CASSEDWESYEQYF | . | TRBJ2-7 | . | TRBV2
TGCGCCAGCAGCCCTCGGACCCATACTAGCTCTGGGGCCAACGTCCTGACTTTC | CASSPRTHTSSGANVLTF | . | TRBJ2-6 | . | TRBV4-3
TGCGCCAGCAGCTTGGGGACAGGGGGCGATGAGCAGTTCTTC | CASSLGTGGDEQFF | TRBD1 | TRBJ2-1 | . | TRBV5-1
TGTGCCATCAGTGAGTCCCAGGGGGCTCCAGAGACCCAGTACTTC | CAISESQGAPETQYF | TRBD1 | TRBJ2-5 | . | TRBV10-3
TGTGCCAGCAGCGCCCGGGATGTCAATCAGCCCCAGCATTTT | CASSARDVNQPQHF | . | TRBJ1-5 | . | TRBV9
TGTGCCAGCATAGGGGGAGAGTATGGCTACACCTTC | CASIGGEYGYTF | . | TRBJ1-2 | . | TRBV5-8
TGCGCCAGCAGCTTGGGGACAGATAACTATGGCTACACCTTC | CASSLGTDNYGYTF | . | TRBJ1-2 | . | TRBV5-1
TGTGCCAGCAGTAGTACTGGCCCAGCGAAAAACATTCAGTACTTC | CASSSTGPAKNIQYF | . | TRBJ2-4 | . | TRBV28
TGTGCCAGCAGCTTGGGACAGAACACTGAAGCTTTCTTT | CASSLGQNTEAFF | . | TRBJ1-1 | . | TRBV7-6
TGTGCCAGCTCATACAACAATGAGCAGTTCTTC | CASSYNNEQFF | . | TRBJ2-1 | . | TRBV2
TGTGCCAGCAGTCCCCACGGAAAGTCCGCGACTTACACCTTC | CASSPHGKSATYTF | . | TRBJ1-2 | . | TRBV28
TGTGCCAGCACCGTAGAAGACAAGGTTAGTCAAGCTTTCTTT | CASTVEDKVSQAFF | . | TRBJ1-1 | . | TRBV2
TGCGCCAGCAGCCAAGATTTTGTACTGGGGGCAAATTCACCCCTCCACTTT | CASSQDFVLGANSPLHF | . | TRBJ1-6 | . | TRBV4-3
TGCGCCAGCAGCTCGACACCGGAAGAGACCCAGTACTTC | CASSSTPEETQYF | . | TRBJ2-5 | . | TRBV5-1
TGCGCCAGCAGCCAAGACAGGGGGCGAAGTCAGCCCCAGCATTTT | CASSQDRGRSQPQHF | TRBD1 | TRBJ1-5 | once | TRBV4-1
TGTGCCAGCAGCCTCCATCGGTCAGGGGCAGGTGATACGCAGTATTTT | CASSLHRSGAGDTQYF | . | TRBJ2-3 | . | TRBV7-2
TGTGCCAGCAGACCTCAGGGGCGCTCCTACGAGCAGTACTTC | CASRPQGRSYEQYF | . | TRBJ2-7 | once | TRBV28
TGTGCCAGCAGCTTAGGGGGCTACGGAGCCAAAAACATTCAGTACTTC | CASSLGGYGAKNIQYF | . | TRBJ2-4 | . | TRBV7-9
TGTGCCAGCAGTTGGGTTAGGGGCACCGGGGAGCTGTTTTTT | CASSWVRGTGELFF | . | TRBJ2-2 | . | TRBV27
TGTGCCAGCACTGACAGGACTGAAGCTTTCTTT | CASTDRTEAFF | . | TRBJ1-1 | . | TRBV12-3/TRBV12-4